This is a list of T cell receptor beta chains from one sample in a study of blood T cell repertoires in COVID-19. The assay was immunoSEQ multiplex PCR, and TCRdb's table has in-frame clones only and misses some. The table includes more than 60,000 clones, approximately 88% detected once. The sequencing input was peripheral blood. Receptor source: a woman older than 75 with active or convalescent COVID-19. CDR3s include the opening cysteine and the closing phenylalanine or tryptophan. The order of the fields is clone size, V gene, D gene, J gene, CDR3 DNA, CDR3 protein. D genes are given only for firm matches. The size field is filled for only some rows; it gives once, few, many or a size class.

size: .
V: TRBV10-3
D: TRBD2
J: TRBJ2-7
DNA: TGTGCCATCAGTGAGAGTAGCGGGGCTCCCTACGAGCAGTACTTC
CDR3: CAISESSGAPYEQYF

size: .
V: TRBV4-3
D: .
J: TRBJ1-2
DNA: TGCGCCAGCAGCCAAGATCTTCGGGGGACCGGGGGGAGCTATGGCTACACCTTC
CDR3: CASSQDLRGTGGSYGYTF

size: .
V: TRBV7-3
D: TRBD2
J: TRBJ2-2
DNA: TGTGCCAGCAGCTCCGGGGGGGTAGCCGGGGAGCTGTTTTTT
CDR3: CASSSGGVAGELFF

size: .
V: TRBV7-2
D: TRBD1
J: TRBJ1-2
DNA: TGTGCCAGCAGCTTAGCGGGACAGCGAACCTATGGCTACACCTTC
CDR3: CASSLAGQRTYGYTF

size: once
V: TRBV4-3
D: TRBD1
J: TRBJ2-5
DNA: TGCGCCAGCAGCCGAGGGACAGGGGGCCCTGAGACCCAGTACTTC
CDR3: CASSRGTGGPETQYF

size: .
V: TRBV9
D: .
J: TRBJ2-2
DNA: TGTGCCAGCAGCGTAGGAAGGACTATCCTGAACACCGGGGAGCTGTTTTTT
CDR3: CASSVGRTILNTGELFF

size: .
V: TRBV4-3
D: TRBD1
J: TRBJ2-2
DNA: TGCGCCAGCAGCCAAGAGACAGGGTATGCCGGGGAGCTGTTTTTT
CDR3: CASSQETGYAGELFF

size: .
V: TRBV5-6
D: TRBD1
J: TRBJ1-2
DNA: TGTGCCAGCAGCACCCGGACAGGAGCTGGCTACACCTTC
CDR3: CASSTRTGAGYTF

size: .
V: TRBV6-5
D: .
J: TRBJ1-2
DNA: TGTGCCAGCAGCCCAGGACAGTATGGCTACACCTTC
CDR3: CASSPGQYGYTF

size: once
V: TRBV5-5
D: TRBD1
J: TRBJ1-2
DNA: TGTGCCAGCAGCTTGCCGGGACAGGGGGCGCGGGGCTACACCTTC
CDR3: CASSLPGQGARGYTF

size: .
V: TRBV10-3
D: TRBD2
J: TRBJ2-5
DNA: TGTGCCATCAGTGAGACTAGCGGGATGGCCCAGTACTTC
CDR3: CAISETSGMAQYF

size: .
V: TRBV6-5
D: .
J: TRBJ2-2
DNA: TGTGCCAGCAGTTCTGACAGAAACACCGGGGAGCTGTTTTTT
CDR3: CASSSDRNTGELFF

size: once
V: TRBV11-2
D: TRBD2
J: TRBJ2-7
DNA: TGTGCCAGCAGCTCGATAGCGGGCTCCTACGAGCAGTACTTC
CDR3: CASSSIAGSYEQYF

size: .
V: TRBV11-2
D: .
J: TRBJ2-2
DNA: TGTGCCAGCAGCTTAGCTCTCCCGGGGAACACCGGGGAGCTGTTTTTT
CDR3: CASSLALPGNTGELFF

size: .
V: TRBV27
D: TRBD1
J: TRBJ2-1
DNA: TGTGCCAGCAGTTTCGGGACAGGGGGGAATGAGCAGTTCTTC
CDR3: CASSFGTGGNEQFF

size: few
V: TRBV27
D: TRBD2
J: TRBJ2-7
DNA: TGTGCCAGCAGTTCCATAGGACTAGCGGGAGGTATCAAGTCCTACGAGCAGTACTTC
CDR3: CASSSIGLAGGIKSYEQYF

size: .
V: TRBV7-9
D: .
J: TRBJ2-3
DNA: TGTGCCAGCAGTCCAAGCACAGATACGCAGTATTTT
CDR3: CASSPSTDTQYF

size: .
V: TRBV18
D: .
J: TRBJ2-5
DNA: TGTGCCAGCTCACCGCGAGAAGAGACCCAGTACTTC
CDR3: CASSPREETQYF

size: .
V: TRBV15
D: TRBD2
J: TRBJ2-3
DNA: TGTGCCACCAGCGTCGGGGGGGGCACAGATACGCAGTATTTT
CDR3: CATSVGGGTDTQYF

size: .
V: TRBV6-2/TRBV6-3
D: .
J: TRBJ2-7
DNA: TGTGCCAGCAGTCAGGACGGGACTTACTACGAGCAGTACTTC
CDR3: CASSQDGTYYEQYF